A selection of T cell receptor beta chains follows, all from one sample in a study of beta chain features in type 1 diabetes. Only in-frame clones appear in the TCRdb table, and some are missing; sequencing was by immunoSEQ multiplex PCR. The table records around 650,000 clones, around 12% of them present only once. The sample was naive CD4+ T cells from blood. These receptors were collected from a man aged 25-45 years with type 1 diabetes. The CDR3 runs from the conserved cysteine through the conserved F or W. A D gene is named only where the DNA matches it firmly. A row's size may be missing; if present it is once, few, many or a size class.

few	TRBV11-2	NA	TRBJ2-2	CASSLAHTGGELFF	TGTGCCAGCAGCTTAGCCCACACGGGCGGGGAGCTGTTTTTT
NA	TRBV7-9	NA	TRBJ1-3	CAISWQGYSGNTIYF	TGTGCCATCTCTTGGCAGGGATACTCTGGAAACACCATATATTTT
NA	TRBV29-1	NA	TRBJ2-3	CSVGTDTQYF	TGCAGCGTTGGGACAGATACGCAGTATTTT
NA	TRBV29-1	NA	TRBJ2-7	CSVTFPSREQYF	TGCAGCGTTACGTTCCCCTCGCGCGAGCAGTACTTC
few	TRBV5-6	NA	TRBJ1-2	CASQLGVSEPPYTF	TGTGCCAGCCAGCTTGGGGTGTCAGAGCCCCCCTACACCTTC
NA	TRBV11-2	NA	TRBJ2-2	CASSLTRTTNTGELFF	TGTGCCAGCAGCTTAACCCGGACAACGAACACCGGGGAGCTGTTTTTT
NA	TRBV7-9	NA	TRBJ2-7	CASSLRNSGDLSYEQYF	TGTGCCAGCAGCTTAAGAAATAGCGGAGATCTATCCTACGAGCAGTACTTC
few	TRBV10-3	TRBD1	TRBJ1-2	CAISEDSGGSTF	TGTGCCATCAGTGAAGATTCAGGGGGCTCCACCTTC
NA	TRBV20-1	NA	TRBJ2-7	CSADQERRQYF	TGCAGTGCTGACCAAGAGCGGCGCCAGTACTTC
NA	TRBV6-5	TRBD2	TRBJ2-3	CATLAGVYTDTQYF	TGTGCCACCCTAGCGGGTGTTTACACAGATACGCAGTATTTT
few	TRBV4-3	NA	TRBJ1-3	CASSQSFAGAGNTIYF	TGCGCCAGCAGCCAATCCTTCGCAGGGGCTGGAAACACCATATATTTT
few	TRBV7-2	NA	TRBJ2-1	CASSPTRGDEQFF	TGTGCCAGCAGCCCCACCAGGGGCGATGAGCAGTTCTTC
few	TRBV7-2	NA	TRBJ2-6	CASSLARPGSSGANVLTF	TGTGCCAGCAGCTTAGCGCGGCCGGGAAGCTCTGGGGCCAACGTCCTGACTTTC
NA	TRBV11-2	NA	TRBJ2-1	CASSPNAPREFF	TGTGCCAGCAGCCCTAATGCACCCCGGGAGTTCTTC
few	TRBV6-5	TRBD2	TRBJ2-1	CASRNSGVFSNEQFF	TGTGCCAGCAGGAATAGCGGGGTATTTTCCAATGAGCAGTTCTTC
NA	TRBV30	NA	TRBJ1-6	CACSTGNSPLHF	TGTGCCTGTAGTACAGGGAATTCACCCCTCCACTTT
NA	TRBV6-1	TRBD1	TRBJ2-6	CASSEAAGGQSGANVLTF	TGTGCCAGCAGTGAAGCGGCAGGGGGCCAATCTGGGGCCAACGTCCTGACTTTC
NA	TRBV14	NA	TRBJ2-5	CASSQVIGMTGPRTQYF	TGTGCCAGCAGCCAAGTTATCGGGATGACTGGGCCCAGGACCCAGTACTTC
NA	TRBV30	NA	TRBJ2-4	CAWGEQGGIQYF	TGTGCCTGGGGGGAACAGGGAGGCATTCAGTACTTC
NA	TRBV9	NA	TRBJ1-6	CASSNREGSGSPLHF	TGTGCCAGCAGCAACAGGGAAGGGTCTGGGTCACCCCTCCACTTT
NA	TRBV11-1	NA	TRBJ1-6	CASSTNQGRSSYNSPLHF	TGTGCCAGCAGCACAAACCAAGGGAGGAGCTCCTATAATTCACCCCTCCACTTT
few	TRBV5-1	NA	TRBJ2-2	CASSLVSGTGELFF	TGCGCCAGCAGCTTGGTCTCGGGGACCGGGGAGCTGTTTTTT
NA	TRBV9	NA	TRBJ2-1	CASSVASGQEGPLGIYNEQFF	TGTGCCAGCAGCGTAGCTTCAGGACAGGAGGGACCTCTGGGCATCTACAATGAGCAGTTCTTC
NA	TRBV7-2	TRBD2	TRBJ2-3	CASSFPLAGATDTQYF	TGTGCCAGCAGTTTCCCCCTAGCGGGGGCAACAGATACGCAGTATTTT
NA	TRBV7-6	TRBD2	TRBJ2-5	CASSLSGGAWETQYF	TGTGCCAGCAGCCTTAGCGGGGGGGCCTGGGAGACCCAGTACTTC
NA	TRBV5-6	NA	TRBJ1-4	CASSRRNLNEKLFF	TGTGCCAGCAGCCGGCGGAACCTCAATGAAAAACTGTTTTTT
NA	TRBV18	NA	TRBJ2-2	CASSPPNTGELFF	TGTGCCAGCTCACCACCAAACACCGGGGAGCTGTTTTTT
few	TRBV25-1	TRBD2	TRBJ2-1	CASSVAGSYNEQFF	TGTGCCAGCAGTGTAGCGGGGAGCTACAATGAGCAGTTCTTC
NA	TRBV19	NA	TRBJ1-1	CASNPSRDTEAFF	TGTGCCAGTAACCCCTCCAGGGATACTGAAGCTTTCTTT